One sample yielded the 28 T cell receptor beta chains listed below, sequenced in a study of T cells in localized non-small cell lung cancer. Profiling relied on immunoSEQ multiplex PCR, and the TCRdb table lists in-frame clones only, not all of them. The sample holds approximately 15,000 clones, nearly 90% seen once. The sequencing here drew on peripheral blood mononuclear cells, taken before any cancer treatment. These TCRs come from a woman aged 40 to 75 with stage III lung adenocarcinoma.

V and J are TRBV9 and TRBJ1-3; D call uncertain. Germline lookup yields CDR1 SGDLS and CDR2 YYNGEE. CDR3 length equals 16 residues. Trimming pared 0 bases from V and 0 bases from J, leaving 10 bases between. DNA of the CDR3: TGTGCCAGCAGCGTAGTCCCAGGAGCCTCTGGAAACACCATATATTTT. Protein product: CASSVVPGASGNTIYF.

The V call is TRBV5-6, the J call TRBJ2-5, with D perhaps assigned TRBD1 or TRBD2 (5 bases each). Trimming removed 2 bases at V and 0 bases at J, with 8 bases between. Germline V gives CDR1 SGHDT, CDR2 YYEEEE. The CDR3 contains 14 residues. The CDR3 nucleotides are TGTGCCAGCAGCTTCCGGGGCCACCAAGAGACCCAGTACTTC. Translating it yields CASSFRGHQETQYF.

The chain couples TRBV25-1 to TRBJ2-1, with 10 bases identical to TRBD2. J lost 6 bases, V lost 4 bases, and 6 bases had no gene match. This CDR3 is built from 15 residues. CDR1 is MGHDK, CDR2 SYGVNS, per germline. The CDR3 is CASSAPSGRSNEQFF. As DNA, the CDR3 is TGTGCCAGCAGTGCCCCTAGCGGGAGATCCAATGAGCAGTTCTTC.

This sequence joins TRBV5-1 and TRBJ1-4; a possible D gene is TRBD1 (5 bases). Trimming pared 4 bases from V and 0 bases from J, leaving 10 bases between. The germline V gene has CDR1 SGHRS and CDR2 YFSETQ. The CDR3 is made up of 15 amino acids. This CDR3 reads CASSEGTATNEKLFF. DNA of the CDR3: TGCGCCAGCAGCGAGGGGACCGCAACTAATGAAAAACTGTTTTTT.

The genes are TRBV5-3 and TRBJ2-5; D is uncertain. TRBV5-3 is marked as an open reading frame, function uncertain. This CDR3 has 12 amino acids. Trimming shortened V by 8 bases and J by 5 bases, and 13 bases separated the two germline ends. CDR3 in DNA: TGTGCCAGCAGGATCACAGAGGAGACCCAGTACTTC. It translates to CASRITEETQYF.

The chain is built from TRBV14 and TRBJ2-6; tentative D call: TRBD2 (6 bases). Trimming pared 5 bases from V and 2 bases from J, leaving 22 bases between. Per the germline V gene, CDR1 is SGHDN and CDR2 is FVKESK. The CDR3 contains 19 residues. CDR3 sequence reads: CASSYARERQKTGANVLTF. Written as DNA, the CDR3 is TGTGCCAGCAGCTATGCCCGGGAGAGGCAAAAGACTGGGGCCAACGTCCTGACTTTC.

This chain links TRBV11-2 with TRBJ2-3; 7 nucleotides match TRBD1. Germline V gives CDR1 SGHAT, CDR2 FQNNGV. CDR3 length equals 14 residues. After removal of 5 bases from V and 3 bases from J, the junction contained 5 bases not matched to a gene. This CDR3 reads CASSPDRVTDTQYF. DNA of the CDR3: TGTGCCAGCAGCCCCGACAGGGTGACAGATACGCAGTATTTT.

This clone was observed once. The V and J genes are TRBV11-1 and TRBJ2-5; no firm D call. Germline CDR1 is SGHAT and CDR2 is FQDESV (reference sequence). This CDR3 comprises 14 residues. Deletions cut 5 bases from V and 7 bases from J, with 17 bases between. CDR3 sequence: CASSPPQSKWTQYF. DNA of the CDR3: TGTGCCAGCAGCCCACCGCAATCCAAATGGACCCAGTACTTC. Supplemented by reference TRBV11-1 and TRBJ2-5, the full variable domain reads EAEVAQSPRYKITEKSQAVAFWCDPISGHATLYWYRQILGQGPELLVQFQDESVVDDSQLPKDRFSAERLKGVDSTLKIQPAELGDSAMYLCASSPPQSKWTQYFGPGTRLLVL.

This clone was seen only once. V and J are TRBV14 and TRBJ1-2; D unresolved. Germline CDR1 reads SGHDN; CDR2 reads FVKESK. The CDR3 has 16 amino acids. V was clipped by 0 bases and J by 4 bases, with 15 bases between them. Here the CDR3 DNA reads TGTGCCAGCAGCCAAGAACCGCCAGGCTCCATCTATGGCTACACCTTC. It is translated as CASSQEPPGSIYGYTF. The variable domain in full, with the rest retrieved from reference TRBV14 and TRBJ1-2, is EAGVTQFPSHSVIEKGQTVTLRCDPISGHDNLYWYRRVMGKEIKFLLHFVKESKQDESGMPNNRFLAERTGGTYSTLKVQPAELEDSGVYFCASSQEPPGSIYGYTFGSGTRLTVV.

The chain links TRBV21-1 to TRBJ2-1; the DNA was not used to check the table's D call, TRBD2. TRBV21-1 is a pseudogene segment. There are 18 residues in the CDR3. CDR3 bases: TGTGCCAGCAGCAAAGAAGGGCGGGCTAGCGGGAGTAGGAATGAGCAGTTCTTC. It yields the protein CASSKEGRASGSRNEQFF.

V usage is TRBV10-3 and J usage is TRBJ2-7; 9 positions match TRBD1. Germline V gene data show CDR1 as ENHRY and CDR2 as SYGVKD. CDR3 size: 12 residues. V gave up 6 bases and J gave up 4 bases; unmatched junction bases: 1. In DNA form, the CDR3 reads TGTGCCATCAGGGGACAGGGTTACGAGCAGTACTTC. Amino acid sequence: CAIRGQGYEQYF.

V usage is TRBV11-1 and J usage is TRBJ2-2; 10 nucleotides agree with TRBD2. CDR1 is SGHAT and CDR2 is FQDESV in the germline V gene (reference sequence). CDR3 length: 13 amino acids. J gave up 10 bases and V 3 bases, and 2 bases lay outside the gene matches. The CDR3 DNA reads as TGTGCCAGCAGCTTCCTAGCGGGGGAGGAGCTGTTTTTT. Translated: CASSFLAGEELFF.

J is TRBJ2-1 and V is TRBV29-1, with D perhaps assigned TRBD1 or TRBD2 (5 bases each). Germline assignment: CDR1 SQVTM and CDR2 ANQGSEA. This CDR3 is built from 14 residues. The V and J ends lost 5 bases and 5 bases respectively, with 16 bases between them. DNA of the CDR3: TGCAGCGTTCTCGAGAGGGGCGAAAACAATGAGCAGTTCTTC. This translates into CSVLERGENNEQFF.

The CDR3 protein is CASSLGQYSPLHF. The CDR3 DNA sequence: TGTGCCAGCAGCCTAGGACAGTACTCACCCCTCCACTTT. The genes are TRBV6-6 and TRBJ1-6; possible D gene TRBD1, 6 bases. This CDR3 contains 13 residues. Germline loops: CDR1 MNHNY, CDR2 SVGAGI (reference sequence). V shed 6 bases and J shed 10 bases, with 13 bases lying between them.

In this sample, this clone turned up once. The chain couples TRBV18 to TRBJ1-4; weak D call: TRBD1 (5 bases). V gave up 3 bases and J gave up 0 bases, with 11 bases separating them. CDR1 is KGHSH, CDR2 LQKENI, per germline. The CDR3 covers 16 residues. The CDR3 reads CASSPYRPATNEKLFF. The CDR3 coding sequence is TGTGCCAGCTCACCGTACAGGCCAGCAACTAATGAAAAACTGTTTTTT.

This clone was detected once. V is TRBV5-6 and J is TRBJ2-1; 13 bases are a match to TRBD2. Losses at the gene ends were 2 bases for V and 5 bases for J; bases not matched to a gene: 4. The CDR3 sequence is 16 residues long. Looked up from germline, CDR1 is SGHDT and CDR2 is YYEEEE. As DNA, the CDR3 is TGTGCCAGCAGCTTCGGACTAGCGGGAGAACACAATGAGCAGTTCTTC. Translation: CASSFGLAGEHNEQFF.

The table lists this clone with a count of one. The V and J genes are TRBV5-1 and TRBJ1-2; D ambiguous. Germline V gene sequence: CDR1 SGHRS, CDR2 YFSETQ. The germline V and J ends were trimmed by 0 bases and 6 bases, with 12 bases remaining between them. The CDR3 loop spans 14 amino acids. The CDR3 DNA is TGCGCCAGCAGCTTGGCGGCCGTATTGGATGGCTACACCTTC. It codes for CASSLAAVLDGYTF.

Written as DNA, the CDR3 is TGTGCCAGCAGCCCAAGACTAGCGGCGAACACCGGGGAGCTGTTTTTT. Translating gives CASSPRLAANTGELFF. The V gene is TRBV11-2, the J gene TRBJ2-2, with TRBD2 identical over 9 bases. After removal of 5 bases from V and 0 bases from J, the junction contained 4 bases not matched to a gene. This CDR3 comprises 16 residues. Germline V gene data show CDR1 as SGHAT and CDR2 as FQNNGV. Supplemented by reference TRBV11-2 and TRBJ2-2, the full variable domain reads EAGVAQSPRYKIIEKRQSVAFWCNPISGHATLYWYQQILGQGPKLLIQFQNNGVVDDSQLPKDRFSAERLKGVDSTLKIQPAKLEDSAVYLCASSPRLAANTGELFFGEGSRLTVL.

CDR3 sequence (DNA): TGTGCCAGCAGTTCCGGACAGGGCAATCAGCCCCAGCATTTT. This gives the protein CASSSGQGNQPQHF. The chain employs TRBV28 and TRBJ1-5, with 7 bases lining up with TRBD1. Germline-derived CDR1 and CDR2 are MDHEN and SYDVKM. This CDR3 is 14 amino acids long. V lost 4 bases, J lost 2 bases, and 2 bases stayed unmatched.

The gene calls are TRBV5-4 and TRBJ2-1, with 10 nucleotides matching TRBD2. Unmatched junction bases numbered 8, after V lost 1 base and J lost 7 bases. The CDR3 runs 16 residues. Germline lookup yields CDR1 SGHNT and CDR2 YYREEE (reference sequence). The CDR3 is CASSLYQRGGLNEQFF. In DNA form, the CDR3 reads TGTGCCAGCAGCTTGTACCAGCGGGGGGGCCTAAATGAGCAGTTCTTC.

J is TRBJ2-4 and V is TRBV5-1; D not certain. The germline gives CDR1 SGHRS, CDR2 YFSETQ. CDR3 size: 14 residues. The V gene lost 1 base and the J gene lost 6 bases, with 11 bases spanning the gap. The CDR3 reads CASSLNSLSNIQYF. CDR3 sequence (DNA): TGCGCCAGCAGCTTGAACAGCTTATCAAACATTCAGTACTTC.

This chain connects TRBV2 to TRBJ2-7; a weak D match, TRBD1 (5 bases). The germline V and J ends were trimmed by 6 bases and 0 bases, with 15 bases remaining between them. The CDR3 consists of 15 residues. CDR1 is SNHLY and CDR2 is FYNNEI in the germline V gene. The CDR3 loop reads CASSATTDLSYEQYF. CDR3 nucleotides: TGTGCCAGCAGCGCAACGACAGATCTCTCCTACGAGCAGTACTTC.

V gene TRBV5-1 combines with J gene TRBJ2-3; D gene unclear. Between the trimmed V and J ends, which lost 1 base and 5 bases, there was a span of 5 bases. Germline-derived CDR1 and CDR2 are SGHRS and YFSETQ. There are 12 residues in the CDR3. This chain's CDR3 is CASSLLQDTQYF. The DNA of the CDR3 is TGCGCCAGCAGCTTGTTACAAGATACGCAGTATTTT.

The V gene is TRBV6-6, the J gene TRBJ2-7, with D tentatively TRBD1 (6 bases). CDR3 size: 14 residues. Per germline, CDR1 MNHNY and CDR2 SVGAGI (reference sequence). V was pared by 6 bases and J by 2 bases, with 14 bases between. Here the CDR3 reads CASRKNTGTYEQYF. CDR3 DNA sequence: TGTGCCAGCAGAAAAAACACAGGGACCTACGAGCAGTACTTC.

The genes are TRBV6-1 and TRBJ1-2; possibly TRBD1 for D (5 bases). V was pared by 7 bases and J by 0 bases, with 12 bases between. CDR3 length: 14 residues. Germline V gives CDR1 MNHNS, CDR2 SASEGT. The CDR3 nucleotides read TGTGCCAGCAACCGACAGTCCTCTAACTATGGCTACACCTTC. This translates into CASNRQSSNYGYTF.

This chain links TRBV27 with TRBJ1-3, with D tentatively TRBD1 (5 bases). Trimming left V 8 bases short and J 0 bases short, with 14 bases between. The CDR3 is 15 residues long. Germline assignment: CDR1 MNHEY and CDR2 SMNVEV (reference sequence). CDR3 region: CASRPGGNSGNTIYF. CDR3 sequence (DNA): TGTGCCAGCCGCCCGGGGGGAAACTCTGGAAACACCATATATTTT.

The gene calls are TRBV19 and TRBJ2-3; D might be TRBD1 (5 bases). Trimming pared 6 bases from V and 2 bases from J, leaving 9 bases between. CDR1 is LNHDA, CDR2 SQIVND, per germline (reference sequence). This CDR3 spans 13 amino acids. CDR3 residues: CASRGRVTDTQYF. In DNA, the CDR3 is TGTGCCAGTAGGGGCAGGGTCACAGATACGCAGTATTTT.

The CDR3 DNA reads TGTGCCAGCAGGGACAGAAAAGAGACCCAGTACTTC. It specifies CASRDRKETQYF. The rearrangement joins TRBV6-1 to TRBJ2-5, with a weak D call TRBD1 (6 bases). V lost 6 bases, J lost 3 bases, and 8 bases lay in between. Looked up from germline, CDR1 is MNHNS and CDR2 is SASEGT. CDR3 size: 12 residues.